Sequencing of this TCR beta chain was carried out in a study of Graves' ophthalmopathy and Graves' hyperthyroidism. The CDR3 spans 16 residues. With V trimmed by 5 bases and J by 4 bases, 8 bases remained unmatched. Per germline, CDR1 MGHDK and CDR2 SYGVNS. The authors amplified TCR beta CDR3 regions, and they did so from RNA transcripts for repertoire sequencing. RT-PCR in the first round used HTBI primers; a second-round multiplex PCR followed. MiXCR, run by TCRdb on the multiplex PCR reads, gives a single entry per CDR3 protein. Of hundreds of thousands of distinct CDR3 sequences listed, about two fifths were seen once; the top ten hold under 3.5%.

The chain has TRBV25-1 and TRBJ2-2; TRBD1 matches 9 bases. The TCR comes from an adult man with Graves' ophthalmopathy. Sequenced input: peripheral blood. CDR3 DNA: TGTGCCAGCAGTTACCGACAGGGGGTGGGCACCGGGGAGCTGTTTTTT. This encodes CASSYRQGVGTGELFF.